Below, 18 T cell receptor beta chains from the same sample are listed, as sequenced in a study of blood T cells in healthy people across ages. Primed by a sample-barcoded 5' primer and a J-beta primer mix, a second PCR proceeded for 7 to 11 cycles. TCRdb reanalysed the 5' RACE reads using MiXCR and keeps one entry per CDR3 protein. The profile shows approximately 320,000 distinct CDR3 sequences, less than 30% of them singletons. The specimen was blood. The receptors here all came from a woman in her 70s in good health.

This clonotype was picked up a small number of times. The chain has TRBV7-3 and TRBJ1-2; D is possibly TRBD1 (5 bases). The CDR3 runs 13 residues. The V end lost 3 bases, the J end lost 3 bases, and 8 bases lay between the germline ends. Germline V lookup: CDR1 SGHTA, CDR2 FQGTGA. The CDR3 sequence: CASSLQGHYGYTF. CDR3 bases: TGTGCCAGCAGCTTGCAGGGTCACTATGGCTACACCTTC. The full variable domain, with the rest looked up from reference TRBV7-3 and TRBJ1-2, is GAGVSQTPSNKVTEKGKYVELRCDPISGHTALYWYRQSLGQGPEFLIYFQGTGAADDSGLPNDRFFAVRPEGSVSTLKIQRTERGDSAVYLCASSLQGHYGYTFGSGTRLTVV.

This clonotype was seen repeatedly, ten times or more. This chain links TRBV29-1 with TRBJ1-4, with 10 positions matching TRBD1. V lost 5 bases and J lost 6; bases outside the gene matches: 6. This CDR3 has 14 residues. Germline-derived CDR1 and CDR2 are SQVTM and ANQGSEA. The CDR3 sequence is CSVKAGTGDEKLFF. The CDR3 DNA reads TGCAGCGTTAAAGCAGGGACAGGGGATGAAAAACTGTTTTTT.

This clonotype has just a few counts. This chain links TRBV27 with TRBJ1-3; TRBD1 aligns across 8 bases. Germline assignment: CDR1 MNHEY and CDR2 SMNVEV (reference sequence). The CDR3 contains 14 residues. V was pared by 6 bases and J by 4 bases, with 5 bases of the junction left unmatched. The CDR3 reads CASSLTGAGNTIYF. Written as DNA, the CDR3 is TGTGCCAGCAGCCTGACAGGGGCCGGAAACACCATATATTTT.

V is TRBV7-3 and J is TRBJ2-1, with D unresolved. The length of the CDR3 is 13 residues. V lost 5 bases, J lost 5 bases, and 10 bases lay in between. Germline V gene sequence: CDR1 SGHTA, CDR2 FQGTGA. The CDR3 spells CASSVTGNNEQFF. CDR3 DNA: TGTGCCAGCAGCGTCACTGGGAACAATGAGCAGTTCTTC.

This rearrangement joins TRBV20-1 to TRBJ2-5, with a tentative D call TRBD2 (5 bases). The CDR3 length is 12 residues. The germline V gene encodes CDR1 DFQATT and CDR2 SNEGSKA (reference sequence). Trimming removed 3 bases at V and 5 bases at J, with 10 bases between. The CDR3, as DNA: TGCAGTGCTAGCGGGATGGGGGAGACCCAGTACTTC. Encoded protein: CSASGMGETQYF.

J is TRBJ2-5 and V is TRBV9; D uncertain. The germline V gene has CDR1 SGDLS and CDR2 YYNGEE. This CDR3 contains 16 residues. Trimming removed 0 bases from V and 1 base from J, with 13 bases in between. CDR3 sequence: CASSVVGSGPQETQYF. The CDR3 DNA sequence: TGTGCCAGCAGCGTAGTAGGATCAGGACCCCAAGAGACCCAGTACTTC.

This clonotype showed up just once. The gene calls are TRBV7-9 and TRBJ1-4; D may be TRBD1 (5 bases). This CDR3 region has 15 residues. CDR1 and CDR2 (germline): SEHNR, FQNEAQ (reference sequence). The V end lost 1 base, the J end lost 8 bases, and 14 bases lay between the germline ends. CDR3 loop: CASSLGVERGEKLFF. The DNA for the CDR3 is TGTGCCAGCAGCTTAGGGGTAGAACGGGGCGAAAAACTGTTTTTT. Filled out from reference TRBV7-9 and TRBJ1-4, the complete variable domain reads DTGVSQNPRHKITKRGQNVTFRCDPISEHNRLYWYRQTLGQGPEFLTYFQNEAQLEKSRLLSDRFSAERPKGSFSTLEIQRTEQGDSAMYLCASSLGVERGEKLFFGSGTQLSVL.

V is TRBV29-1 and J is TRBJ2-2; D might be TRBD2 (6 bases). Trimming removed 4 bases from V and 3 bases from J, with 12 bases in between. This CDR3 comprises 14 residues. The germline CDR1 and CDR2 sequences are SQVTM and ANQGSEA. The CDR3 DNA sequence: TGCAGCGTTGGCGGGACGGGTCACACCGGGGAGCTGTTTTTT. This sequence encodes CSVGGTGHTGELFF.

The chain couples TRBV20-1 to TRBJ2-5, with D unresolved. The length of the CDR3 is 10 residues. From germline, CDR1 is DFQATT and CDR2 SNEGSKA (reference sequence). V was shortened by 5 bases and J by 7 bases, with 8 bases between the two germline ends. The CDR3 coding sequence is TGCAGTGCTCTCTTCCGGACCCAGTACTTC. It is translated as CSALFRTQYF.

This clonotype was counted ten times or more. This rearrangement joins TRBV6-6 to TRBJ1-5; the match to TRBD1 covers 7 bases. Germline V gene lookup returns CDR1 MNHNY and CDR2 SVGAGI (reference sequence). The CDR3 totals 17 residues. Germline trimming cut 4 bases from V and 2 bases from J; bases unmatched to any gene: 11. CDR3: CASSSGGERGRNQPQHF. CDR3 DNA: TGTGCCAGCAGTTCTGGGGGGGAAAGGGGGCGCAATCAGCCCCAGCATTTT.

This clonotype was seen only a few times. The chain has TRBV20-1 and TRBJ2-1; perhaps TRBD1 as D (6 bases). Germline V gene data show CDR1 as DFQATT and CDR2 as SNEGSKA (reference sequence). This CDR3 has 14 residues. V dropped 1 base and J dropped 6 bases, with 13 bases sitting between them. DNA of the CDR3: TGCAGTGCTAGAGTTGAGGGGGTTGGCAATGAGCAGTTCTTC. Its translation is CSARVEGVGNEQFF.

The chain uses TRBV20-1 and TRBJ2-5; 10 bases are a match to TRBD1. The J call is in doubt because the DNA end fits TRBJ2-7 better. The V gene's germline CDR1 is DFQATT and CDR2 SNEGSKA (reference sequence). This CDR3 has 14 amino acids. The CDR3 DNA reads TGCAGTGCTGGAGGCGGGACAGGGGTTAACGAGCAGTACTTC. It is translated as CSAGGGTGVNEQYF.

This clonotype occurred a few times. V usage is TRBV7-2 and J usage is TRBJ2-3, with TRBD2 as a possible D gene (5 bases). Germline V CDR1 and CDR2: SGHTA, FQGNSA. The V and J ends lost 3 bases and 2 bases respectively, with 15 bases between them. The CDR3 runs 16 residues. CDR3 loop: CASSFLPKRTTDTQYF. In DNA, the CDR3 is TGTGCCAGCAGCTTTCTTCCAAAGCGGACCACAGATACGCAGTATTTT.

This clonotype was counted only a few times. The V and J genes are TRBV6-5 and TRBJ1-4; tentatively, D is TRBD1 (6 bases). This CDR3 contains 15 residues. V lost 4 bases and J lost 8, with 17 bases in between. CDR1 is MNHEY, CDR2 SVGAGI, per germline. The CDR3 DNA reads TGTGCCAGCAGTTTCTCGAGGGGGATGGGGGAAAAACTGTTTTTT. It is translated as CASSFSRGMGEKLFF.

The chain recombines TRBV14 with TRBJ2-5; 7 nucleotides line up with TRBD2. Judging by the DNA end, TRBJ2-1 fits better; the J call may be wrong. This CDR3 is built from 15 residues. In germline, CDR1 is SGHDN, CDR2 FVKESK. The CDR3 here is CASSQSGMVSNEQFF. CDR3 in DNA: TGTGCCAGCAGCCAAAGCGGGATGGTTAGCAATGAGCAGTTCTTC.

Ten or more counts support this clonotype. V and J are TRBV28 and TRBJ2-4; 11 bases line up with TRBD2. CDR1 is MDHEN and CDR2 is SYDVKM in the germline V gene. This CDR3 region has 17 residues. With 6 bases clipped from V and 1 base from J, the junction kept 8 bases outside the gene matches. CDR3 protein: CASRTTSGNSAKNIQYF. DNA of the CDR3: TGTGCCAGCAGGACGACTAGCGGGAACTCGGCCAAAAACATTCAGTACTTC.

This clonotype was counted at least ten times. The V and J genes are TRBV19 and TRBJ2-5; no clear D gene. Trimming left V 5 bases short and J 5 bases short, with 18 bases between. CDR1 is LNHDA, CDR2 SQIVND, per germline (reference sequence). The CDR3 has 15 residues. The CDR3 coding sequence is TGTGCCAGTAGTTCTATTGACTTGGGATCGGAGACCCAGTACTTC. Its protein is CASSSIDLGSETQYF.

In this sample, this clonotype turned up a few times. For the CDR3, the DNA is TGCAGCGTTGAAGATGAAAGGAGCCAAGAGACCCAGTACTTC. Amino acids: CSVEDERSQETQYF. This chain joins TRBV29-1 and TRBJ2-5; no definite D call. This CDR3 has 14 residues. Germline assignment: CDR1 SQVTM and CDR2 ANQGSEA. V gave up 0 bases and J gave up 1 base, with 9 bases separating them.